This record concerns one T cell receptor beta chain sequence. As processed by the authors: The authors estimated nucleated cell counts from reference gene primer amplification. Sequencing used immunoSEQ multiplex PCR; TCRdb keeps in-frame clones, though not all of them. V, J and clone size are those of that table, while D and trimming were read from the DNA. The data show under 100,000 clones, around 80% seen once. This entry belongs to a study of blood T cell repertoires in COVID-19. As for the study in general: Sites across the United States, Italy and Spain contributed samples from acute and convalescent COVID-19. Sample material is recorded as cDNA or gDNA derived from T cells, B-cell-depleted T cells, or PBMCs.

CDR3 size: 16 residues. V dropped 5 bases and J dropped 8; count of bases not matched to a gene: 9. CDR1 is SGHTA, CDR2 FQGTGA, per germline. This TCR was recovered from a man in his sixties with acute or convalescent COVID-19. The sample consisted of peripheral blood. The genes are TRBV7-3 and TRBJ2-1; TRBD2 agrees at 13 bases. CDR3 nucleotides: TGTGCCAGCAGCCCCACGGGACTAGCGGGGCGCCATGAGCAGTTCTTC. As protein: CASSPTGLAGRHEQFF.